These 10 T cell receptor beta chains came from one sample sequenced in a study of shared T cell receptors in the human thymus. Here immunoSEQ multiplex PCR was the method, and the copy in TCRdb shows in-frame clones only, minus some. The table shows roughly 560,000 clones, with 75% to 80% occurring only once. The same data also contributed to another study, on human thymus T cells.

The sequenced material came from thymocytes. These receptors were collected from a boy less than two years old with a congenital heart defect.

This sequence joins TRBV5-4 and TRBJ1-2; possible D gene TRBD1, 6 bases. The CDR3 has 15 amino acids. Germline V CDR1 and CDR2: SGHNT, YYREEE (reference sequence). Trimming removed 7 bases from V and 4 bases from J, with 20 bases in between. The CDR3 DNA is TGTGCCAGCGGGGGCGGGGGGTCAGCCTCCTATGGCTACACCTTC. Residues: CASGGGGSASYGYTF.

This clone was recorded a few times. The CDR3 loop is CASSPGQGFPGELFF. The CDR3 DNA follows: TGTGCCAGCAGCCCGGGACAGGGCTTTCCCGGGGAGCTGTTTTTT. V usage is TRBV9 and J usage is TRBJ2-2; TRBD1 aligns across 9 bases. V lost 4 bases and J lost 6; bases outside the gene matches: 7. The CDR3 spans 15 residues. From germline, CDR1 is SGDLS and CDR2 YYNGEE.

This clone was found a few times. The gene calls are TRBV6-5 and TRBJ2-4, with a tentative D call TRBD2 (5 bases). Trimming took off 2 bases at V and 14 bases at J, with 16 bases between the two ends. CDR3 length: 13 residues. CDR1 and CDR2 from the germline V gene are MNHEY and SVGAGI. The CDR3 region is CASSYQKLGVEYF. CDR3 bases: TGTGCCAGCAGTTACCAAAAACTAGGAGTGGAGTACTTC.

The chain recombines TRBV4-3 with TRBJ1-3, with TRBD1 matching 8 bases. Germline lookup yields CDR1 LGHNA and CDR2 YSLEER. This CDR3 has 19 amino acids. The V gene end was trimmed by 0 bases and the J gene end by 1 base; junction bases not matched to a gene: 11. CDR3 in amino acids: CASSQERRDRIPSGNTIYF. The CDR3 region has the DNA TGCGCCAGCAGCCAAGAGAGGAGGGACAGGATACCATCTGGAAACACCATATATTTT.

The chain carries TRBV5-5 and TRBJ2-7, with TRBD1 identical over 7 bases. The CDR3 has 13 amino acids. Unmatched junction bases numbered 6, after V lost 4 bases and J lost 5 bases. The V gene's germline CDR1 is SGHKS and CDR2 YYEKEE (reference sequence). DNA for the CDR3: TGTGCCAGCAGCGGATGGGACAGCCACGAGCAGTACTTC. This sequence encodes CASSGWDSHEQYF.

The CDR3 DNA reads TGTGCCAGCAGCCTCCCCAAGACAGGGGCTGGGGACGAGCAGTACTTC. This sequence encodes CASSLPKTGAGDEQYF. The chain carries TRBV7-9 and TRBJ2-7; 8 positions match TRBD1. The CDR3 has 16 amino acids. With 5 bases clipped from V and 5 bases from J, the junction kept 14 bases outside the gene matches. Germline V gene lookup returns CDR1 SEHNR and CDR2 FQNEAQ (reference sequence).

This clone was recorded only once. The V and J genes are TRBV2 and TRBJ2-7, with a possible D match to TRBD1 (6 bases). With 7 bases removed from V and 3 bases from J, the gap between germline ends came to 13 bases. This CDR3 is built from 13 residues. Germline CDR1 reads SNHLY; CDR2 reads FYNNEI. In DNA, the CDR3 is TGTGCCAGCATTCTTGGGACAAGCTACGAGCAGTACTTC. The encoded protein is CASILGTSYEQYF.

The V gene is TRBV25-1, the J gene TRBJ2-1, with D unclear. V lost 2 bases and J lost 7, with 24 bases in between. Germline CDR1 reads MGHDK; CDR2 reads SYGVNS. The CDR3 sequence is 18 residues long. The DNA of the CDR3 is TGTGCCAGCAGTGAACCCCCGGCAGGCCCCACACACACAAATGAGCAGTTCTTC. The encoded protein is CASSEPPAGPTHTNEQFF. Drawing the rest from reference TRBV25-1 and TRBJ2-1, the complete variable domain is EADIYQTPRYLVIGTGKKITLECSQTMGHDKMYWYQQDPGMELHLIHYSYGVNSTEKGDLSSESTVSRIRTEHFPLTLESARPSHTSQYLCASSEPPAGPTHTNEQFFGPGTRLTVL.

In DNA, the CDR3 is TGTGCCAGCACCAACACAGGGACCCATGGGGGCAATCAGCCCCAGCATTTT. This codes for CASTNTGTHGGNQPQHF. The chain uses TRBV27 and TRBJ1-5, with TRBD1 as a possible D gene (6 bases). V was clipped by 7 bases and J by 2 bases, with 21 bases between them. The CDR3 extends over 17 amino acids. Germline V CDR1 and CDR2: MNHEY, SMNVEV (reference sequence).

Note on this clone: One end of the junction is discordant with germline, which a read error may explain. The chain has TRBV7-6 and TRBJ1-2, with 7 bases aligning to TRBD1. CDR3 length equals 15 residues. CDR1 is SGHVS, CDR2 FNYEAQ, per germline. The CDR3 nucleotides read TGTGCCAGCAGTTTAGAACCGACAGGGAACTATGGCTACACCTTC. Amino acid sequence: CASSLEPTGNYGYTF.